Each of the 19 T cell receptor beta chains below was sequenced from the same sample in a study of CD8+ T cells in alopecia areata (dated by TCRdb to about 2018). Reading the label with the study, this specimen's time point is: about 25 weeks on oral tofacitinib. The meaning of the sample's treatment or condition label: oral pan-JAK inhibitor, 5-10 mg twice daily. Libraries were constructed by the immunoSEQ multiplex PCR assay. To provide template for TCR sequencing, every sample had RNA extracted and reverse transcribed into cDNA. The table was pulled from immuneACCESS by TCRdb, which kept in-frame rearrangements only. Such tables lose some clones; where checked, under half of the loss comes from unresolved V genes, and the rest has no known cause. In this sample the table shows 80,000 to 100,000 clones, about 44% of which occur a single time. 18% of the sample rests with the top ten. The starting material was CD8+ T cells sorted from blood, obtained at week 24, from a patient treated with tofacitinib. The source is a human donor with alopecia areata.

The chain combines TRBV27 with TRBJ2-1; 7 nucleotides agree with TRBD2. Per germline, CDR1 MNHEY and CDR2 SMNVEV (reference sequence). Trimming at V came to 11 bases and at J to 2 bases, leaving 9 bases not matched to a gene. The CDR3 covers 14 residues. CDR3 sequence: CAASQAGAYNEQFF. The CDR3 coding sequence is TGTGCCGCGTCCCAGGCGGGGGCCTACAATGAGCAGTTCTTC.

The chain links TRBV15 to TRBJ1-5; D is ambiguous. V was cut by 0 bases and J by 7 bases, with 13 bases left in between. Germline CDR1 is LNHNV and CDR2 is YYDKDF (reference sequence). This CDR3 region has 15 residues. The CDR3 protein is CATSRDSEGGQPQHF. The CDR3 DNA reads as TGTGCCACCAGCAGAGATTCCGAGGGTGGACAGCCCCAGCATTTT.

Turning to this clone: The sample has other DNA sequences that encode this CDR3 too. This rearrangement joins TRBV7-9 to TRBJ2-1, with 9 nucleotides matching TRBD2. Per germline, CDR1 SEHNR and CDR2 FQNEAQ (reference sequence). The CDR3 spans 15 residues. The J segment lost 7 bases and the V segment lost 1 base, leaving 5 bases of the junction unmatched. DNA for the CDR3: TGTGCCAGCAGCTTAGTCAGACTAGCGGCGAATGAGCAGTTCTTC. Translating it yields CASSLVRLAANEQFF.

This clone appeared once. The chain recombines TRBV27 with TRBJ2-3, with D unclear. This CDR3 is built from 12 residues. V was clipped by 4 bases and J by 3 bases, with 5 bases between them. The V gene's germline CDR1 is MNHEY and CDR2 SMNVEV (reference sequence). CDR3 nucleotides: TGTGCCAGCAGTTCGGTGACAGATACGCAGTATTTT. This translates into CASSSVTDTQYF.

This clone was seen a handful of times. The chain employs TRBV29-1 and TRBJ2-7; 9 nucleotides agree with TRBD1. The CDR3 extends over 12 amino acids. The germline V gene has CDR1 SQVTM and CDR2 ANQGSEA. J gave up 7 bases and V 5 bases, and 6 bases lay outside the gene matches. The CDR3 reads CSVRDRAREQYF. The DNA of the CDR3 is TGCAGCGTTCGGGACAGGGCGCGTGAGCAGTACTTC.

The rearrangement links TRBV6-5 to TRBJ1-1; D unclear. CDR1 is MNHEY, CDR2 SVGAGI, per germline. The V end was cut by 7 bases, the J end by 5 bases, with 11 bases between. The CDR3 runs 12 residues. CDR3 DNA sequence: TGTGCCAGCACTCCCGGCGGGACTGAAGCTTTCTTT. As protein: CASTPGGTEAFF.

This clone has only a few counts. The V and J genes are TRBV6-5 and TRBJ2-3; no clear D. Germline CDR1 reads MNHEY; CDR2 reads SVGAGI. V gave up 5 bases and J gave up 5 bases, with 17 bases separating them. The CDR3 covers 15 residues. For the CDR3, the DNA is TGTGCCAGCAGTACCGCTGAGCACGGTTTAGATACGCAGTATTTT. Translating it yields CASSTAEHGLDTQYF.

This clone was observed a few times. V is TRBV5-1 and J is TRBJ2-5, with 7 bases that match TRBD1. The CDR3 is 17 residues long. The germline V gene has CDR1 SGHRS and CDR2 YFSETQ. Losses at the gene ends were 0 bases for V and 2 bases for J; bases not matched to a gene: 10. CDR3 amino acids: CASSLAEQGHLQETQYF. DNA of the CDR3: TGCGCCAGCAGCTTGGCCGAACAGGGGCACCTGCAAGAGACCCAGTACTTC.

This clone was picked up a small number of times. This rearrangement joins TRBV7-9 to TRBJ2-2; no reliable D call. The germline V gene has CDR1 SEHNR and CDR2 FQNEAQ (reference sequence). Trimming took 1 base from V and 1 from J, leaving 13 bases between them. CDR3 size: 17 residues. This CDR3 is CASSLEAGYVNTGELFF. The CDR3 DNA follows: TGTGCCAGCAGCTTAGAAGCAGGCTATGTGAACACCGGGGAGCTGTTTTTT.

The chain couples TRBV30 to TRBJ2-1; D is unclear. The germline gives CDR1 GTSNPN, CDR2 SVGIG (reference sequence). With 1 base removed from V and 6 bases from J, the gap between germline ends came to 16 bases. The CDR3 extends over 15 amino acids. CDR3 sequence (DNA): TGTGCCTGGAGTGAAGACTCCATGCGGCGCAATGAGCAGTTCTTC. It is translated as CAWSEDSMRRNEQFF.

Only a few counts were recorded for this clone. CDR3 sequence reads: CASSVAVSDTEAFF. The CDR3 DNA reads as TGTGCCAGCAGCGTAGCGGTTTCGGACACTGAAGCTTTCTTT. The rearrangement joins TRBV9 to TRBJ1-1; D is unresolved. Germline V lookup: CDR1 SGDLS, CDR2 YYNGEE. This CDR3 has 14 residues. V lost 0 bases to trimming and J lost 3 bases, with 9 bases between them.

In regard to this clone: With a far larger clone one base away, a read error is the likely cause. The chain is built from TRBV9 and TRBJ1-2, with 10 positions matching TRBD1. With V trimmed by 3 bases and J by 8 bases, 10 bases remained unmatched. The germline CDR1 and CDR2 sequences are SGDLS and YYNGEE. The CDR3 consists of 15 residues. In DNA form, the CDR3 reads TGTGCCAGCAGCGAGCGGACAGGGGGGCGGGAGGGCTACACCTTC. Translating it yields CASSERTGGREGYTF. Combining the CDR3 with reference TRBV9 and TRBJ1-2 gives the whole variable domain DSGVTQTPKHLITATGQRVTLRCSPRSGDLSVYWYQQSLDQGLQFLIQYYNGEERAKGNILERFSAQQFPDLHSELNLSSLELGDSALYFCASSERTGGREGYTFGSGTRLTVV.

This clone was found a few times. This chain connects TRBV6-5 to TRBJ1-1; TRBD1 matches at 8 bases. The CDR3 is 13 amino acids. The V and J ends lost 7 bases and 4 bases, in that order; junction bases with no gene match: 5. CDR1 is MNHEY and CDR2 is SVGAGI in the germline V gene. The CDR3 spells CASTGQGSTEAFF. CDR3 nucleotide sequence: TGTGCCAGCACAGGACAGGGAAGCACTGAAGCTTTCTTT.

This clone has only one observation. The chain links TRBV4-3 to TRBJ2-7; TRBD2 agrees at 9 bases. In germline, CDR1 is LGHNA, CDR2 YSLEER. This CDR3 is built from 15 residues. V lost 6 bases and J lost 1; bases outside the gene matches: 7. The CDR3 sequence is CASSHTTSGSYEQYF. In DNA form, the CDR3 reads TGCGCCAGCAGTCATACGACTAGCGGTTCCTACGAGCAGTACTTC.

The V gene is TRBV29-1, the J gene TRBJ2-7; TRBD2 matches at 13 bases. The CDR3 loop spans 17 amino acids. Germline-derived CDR1 and CDR2 are SQVTM and ANQGSEA. The V gene end was trimmed by 6 bases and the J gene end by 3 bases; junction bases not matched to a gene: 14. Here the CDR3 reads CSVGGLAGASEYYEQYF. CDR3 sequence (DNA): TGCAGCGTGGGAGGACTAGCGGGAGCCAGTGAGTACTACGAGCAGTACTTC.

This clone was recorded a few times. The chain combines TRBV7-9 with TRBJ1-2, with unresolved D. Germline assignment: CDR1 SEHNR and CDR2 FQNEAQ (reference sequence). CDR3 length: 13 residues. Deletions cut 2 bases from V and 3 bases from J, with 7 bases between. CDR3 loop: CASSLKGHYGYTF. CDR3 DNA sequence: TGTGCCAGCAGCTTAAAGGGCCACTATGGCTACACCTTC.

V usage is TRBV18 and J usage is TRBJ2-1; D ambiguous. V was pared by 5 bases and J by 3 bases, with 14 bases between. Per germline, CDR1 KGHSH and CDR2 LQKENI. The CDR3 length is 15 residues. This CDR3 reads CASSVLEPLYNEQFF. CDR3 nucleotides: TGTGCCAGCTCAGTCCTAGAGCCTCTCTACAATGAGCAGTTCTTC.

The gene calls are TRBV7-9 and TRBJ2-1; D unresolved. The CDR3 runs 12 residues. V was trimmed by 5 bases and J by 4 bases, leaving 6 bases between them. Germline V gene lookup returns CDR1 SEHNR and CDR2 FQNEAQ (reference sequence). The CDR3 loop reads CASSENYNEQFF. DNA of the CDR3: TGTGCCAGCAGCGAAAATTACAATGAGCAGTTCTTC.

The chain uses TRBV6-1 and TRBJ2-5, with TRBD2 matching 11 bases. J gave up 2 bases and V 5 bases, and 4 bases lay outside the gene matches. The CDR3 has 15 amino acids. The germline V gene has CDR1 MNHNS and CDR2 SASEGT. The chain's CDR3 is CASSWLAGGQETQYF. The CDR3 coding sequence is TGTGCCAGCAGTTGGCTAGCGGGAGGACAAGAGACCCAGTACTTC.